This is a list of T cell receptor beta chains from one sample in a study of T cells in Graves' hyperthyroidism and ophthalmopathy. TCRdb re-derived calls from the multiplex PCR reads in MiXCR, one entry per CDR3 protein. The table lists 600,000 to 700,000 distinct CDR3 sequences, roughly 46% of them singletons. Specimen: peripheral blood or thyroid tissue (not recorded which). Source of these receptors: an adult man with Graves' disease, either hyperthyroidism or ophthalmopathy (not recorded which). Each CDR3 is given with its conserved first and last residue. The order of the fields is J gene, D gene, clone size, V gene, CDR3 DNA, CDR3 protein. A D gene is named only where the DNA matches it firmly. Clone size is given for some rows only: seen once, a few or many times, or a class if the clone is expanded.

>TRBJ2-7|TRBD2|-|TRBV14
TGTGCCAGCAGCCAAGAAGCGGGATTCCCCTACGAGCAGTACTTC
CASSQEAGFPYEQYF
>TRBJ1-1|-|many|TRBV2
TGTGCCAGCCGGTGGACCCAGAACACTGAAGCTTTCTTT
CASRWTQNTEAFF
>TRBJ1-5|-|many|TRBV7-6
TGTGCCAGCAGCTTATCTGGGGGGCCCCAGCATTTT
CASSLSGGPQHF
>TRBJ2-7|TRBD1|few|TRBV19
TGTGCCAGCAGTTTATTGGACAGGGGCCACGAGCAGTACTTC
CASSLLDRGHEQYF
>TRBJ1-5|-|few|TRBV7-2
TGTGCCAGCAGCCCTTGGACCGCCTGGGGGAGCAATCAGCCCCAGCATTTT
CASSPWTAWGSNQPQHF
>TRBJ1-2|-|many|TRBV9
TGTGCCAGCAGCGTCGCCGGGGTCGAAGGCTACACCTTC
CASSVAGVEGYTF
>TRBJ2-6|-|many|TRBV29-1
TGCAGCGTTGCCGACAGGTCCTCTGGGGCCAACGTCCTGACTTTC
CSVADRSSGANVLTF
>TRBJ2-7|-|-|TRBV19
TGTGCCAGTAGTATTGGAACAGGGACAATCTACGAGCAGTACTTC
CASSIGTGTIYEQYF
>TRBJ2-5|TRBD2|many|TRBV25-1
TGTGCCAGCGGGTCCCCGGGGGGTGGGGAGACCCAGTACTTC
CASGSPGGGETQYF
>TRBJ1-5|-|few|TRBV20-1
TGCAGTGCTAGAGTCTGGACAGATAGCAATCAGCCCCAGCATTTT
CSARVWTDSNQPQHF
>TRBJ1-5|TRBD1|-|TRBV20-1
TGCAGTGCTAGAGTCACAGGGGGCGCGGGTCAGCCCCAGCATTTT
CSARVTGGAGQPQHF
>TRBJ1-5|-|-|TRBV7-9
TGTGCCAGCAGCCTGGGACTAGCGCGCTACGAGCATTTT
CASSLGLARYEHF
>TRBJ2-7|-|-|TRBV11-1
TGTGCCAGCAGCTTCCGGGACGGAGTCTCCTACGAGCAGTACTTC
CASSFRDGVSYEQYF
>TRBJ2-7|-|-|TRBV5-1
TGCGCCAGCAGCTTCACGGGGCTTACCTACGAGCAGTACTTC
CASSFTGLTYEQYF
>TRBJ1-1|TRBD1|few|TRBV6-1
TGTGCCAGCAGTCGGACAGGGGTTGACACTGAAGCTTTCTTT
CASSRTGVDTEAFF
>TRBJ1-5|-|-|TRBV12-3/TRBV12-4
TGTGCCAGCAGTTTATGGTTAGGGAGTGGCAATCAGCCCCAGCATTTT
CASSLWLGSGNQPQHF
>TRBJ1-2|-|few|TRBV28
TGTGCCAGCAGCTCGGTGGGGGTAGGCTATGGCTACACCTTC
CASSSVGVGYGYTF
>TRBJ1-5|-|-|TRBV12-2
TGTGCAAGTCGCTTAGGAAGCAGCAGCAATCAGCCCCAGCATTTT
CASRLGSSSNQPQHF
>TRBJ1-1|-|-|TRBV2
TGTGCCAGCAGGGGCGCGAGCAGGGAAAACACTGAAGCTTTCTTT
CASRGASRENTEAFF
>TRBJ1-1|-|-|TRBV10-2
TGCGCCAGCAGTGGAGCGGGCGAGAACACTGAGGCTTTCTTT
CASSGAGENTEAFF
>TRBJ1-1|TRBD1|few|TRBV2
TGTGCCAGCAGTGAAGGGACAGGGAGCACTGAAGCTTTCTTT
CASSEGTGSTEAFF
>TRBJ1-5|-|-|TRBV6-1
TGTGCCAGCAGTGCTTCCGGGGGCAGTCAGCCCCAGCATTTT
CASSASGGSQPQHF
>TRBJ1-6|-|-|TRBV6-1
TGTGCCGCATCATTCGGGGCAGGAGGGCCCAATTCACCCCTCCACTTT
CAASFGAGGPNSPLHF
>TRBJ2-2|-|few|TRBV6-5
TGTGCCAGCCGGAGGTGGCAGACGAACACCGGGGAGCTGTTTTTT
CASRRWQTNTGELFF
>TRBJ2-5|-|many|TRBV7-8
TGTGCCAGCAGCTTAGAGTGGGAGACCCAGTACTTC
CASSLEWETQYF
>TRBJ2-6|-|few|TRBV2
TGTGCCAGCAGATTCATCTCTGGGGCCAACGTCCTGACTTTC
CASRFISGANVLTF